This T cell receptor beta chain was obtained from a study of breast tumors, draining lymph nodes, adjacent tissues. The CDR3 runs 17 residues. The V gene end was trimmed by 4 bases and the J gene end by 7 bases; junction bases not matched to a gene: 14. Germline V gene lookup returns CDR1 LNHNV and CDR2 YYDKDF (reference sequence). Comments on this clonotype: Its antigen remains unidentified.

From the multiplex PCR reads, TCRdb called clonotypes with MiXCR, one entry per CDR3 protein. The table shows roughly 25,000 distinct CDR3 sequences, with 60% to 70% occurring only once. Broader study findings: Tumor TCR diversity was below lymph nodes but above nontumor tissue. Luminal-like breast cancer showed significantly greater tumor-nontumor repertoire similarity than basal-like breast cancer did. Most tumor T cells seemingly derive from lymph node, then expand in tumor.

The sequence was obtained from a female donor with breast cancer. Some clones in this sample may be carry-over from other donors' samples. The gene calls are TRBV15 and TRBJ2-2; 8 bases line up with TRBD1. Sequencing was carried out using tumor-adjacent breast tissue. DNA for the CDR3: TGTGCCACCAGCATTGTGAGGCAGGGGGCAAGGGGCGGGGAGCTGTTTTTT. This sequence encodes CATSIVRQGARGGELFF.